This T cell receptor beta chain was found in a study of PD-L1 blockade in urothelial cancer (TCRdb year 2017). Some background on the complete study: All patients started therapy around 2014 and received atezolizumab 1,200 mg intravenously every 3 weeks. A median of about 140,000 T cells and around 81,000 unique TCRs was obtained from blood samples, and a median clonality of approximately 0.08 was observed. Fewer than ten patients reached durable clinical benefit, while about 20 patients did not. Pretreatment blood TCR-seq was available for twenty-nine patients, at least one posttreatment blood collection was obtained for about 24 patients, and tumor TCR-seq was available for about 24 patients. An ECOG performance status of 0 or 1 was recorded for the patients, and 0 to 3 prior chemotherapy regimens had been received by the patients. Durable clinical benefit was defined as a progression-free survival longer than 6 months, and TCR features were additionally tested against progression-free survival and overall survival. Pretreatment tumor samples, along with matched peripheral blood serially collected before and after atezolizumab treatment, were subjected to TCR sequencing. About 90% of the 29 patients were males with bladder-origin urothelial cancer, and about two thirds of the roughly 30 reported a prior smoking history. In the same patients, pretreatment tumors underwent whole exome sequencing and RNA sequencing in addition to TCR sequencing. The study, an exploratory multi-omic analysis, examined somatic, immune and clinical correlates of response to PD-L1 blockade with atezolizumab in urothelial cancer. Blood samples were analyzed at 3 weeks after treatment start (second dose) and at 6 weeks after treatment start. General conclusions and limits of the study: Small sample size (n ≈ 28) and many exploratory analyses mean the results are intended to be hypothesis-generating. Patients with durable benefit showed greater expansion of tumor-associated TCR clones in peripheral blood 3 weeks after starting treatment (n ≈ 23, p = 0.022). A pretreatment peripheral blood TCR clonality below the median was linked to improved progression-free and overall survival.

The cohort comprised about 30 patients with locally advanced or metastatic urothelial carcinoma treated at Memorial Sloan Kettering on a trial protocol. Peripheral blood mononuclear cells were collected pretreatment and during treatment, with between 1 and 8 total time points obtained per patient. The Qiagen DNeasy Blood extraction kit was used to purify genomic DNA from total PBMCs and from tumor samples. Collected pretreatment and during treatment, PBMCs were isolated and stored as previously described. Trimming removed 5 bases from V and 1 base from J, leaving 10 bases between the germline ends. From its cysteine to its phenylalanine, the CDR3 spans 14 amino acids. The kept DNA is CDR3 alone, 42 bases in frame from the first base. Sequences SGHNT (CDR1) and YYREEE (CDR2) are obtained from the germline V gene (reference sequence). As concerns this clone: Its target antigen remains unknown. One base away there is no much larger clone; base qualities are not given.

To estimate absolute template abundance from read counts, synthetic TCR analog templates were spiked into each PCR. The immunoSEQ assay used bias-controlled V and J gene primers to amplify TCRbeta CDR3 regions from genomic DNA. Sequencing of rearranged TCRbeta segments was done at approximately 20X coverage. On the study's bioinformatics: Sequencing errors were corrected by clustering and CDR3s were annotated against IMGT to assign V, D and J genes. Downstream analyses used only productive TCRbeta rearrangements, leaving out any out-of-frame or stop-codon sequences. Clonality was computed as one minus Shannon entropy normalized by the log of the number of unique productive sequences. Fisher's exact test with Benjamini-Hochberg correction, using a cutoff of adjusted p below 0.01, was how clones that differed between time points or between blood and tumor were identified. In its TCRdb copy, this immuneACCESS table keeps in-frame sequences only and misses some clones. Where compared with another copy, unresolved V genes explain less than half of these, and the others have no known cause. V and J calls and clone size are as listed in that table; D and trimming were resolved from the DNA. The sample table contains approximately 79,000 clones; only one count was recorded for about nine tenths of them. The top ten hold roughly 5.7% of the sample.

Rearrangement joined TRBV5-4 to TRBJ1-5; the D gene is not confidently resolved. Sequences were derived from PBMCs, sampled around atezolizumab (anti-PD-L1) treatment. This receptor was identified in a woman in her 70s with urothelial cancer. The CDR3 amino acid sequence is: CASSRGYSNQPQHF. Read as DNA, the sequence is TGTGCCAGCAGTCGAGGCTACAGCAATCAGCCCCAGCATTTT.